The rows below give T cell receptor beta chains drawn from one sample of a study of blood T cell repertoires in COVID-19. Only in-frame clones appear in the TCRdb table, and some are missing; sequencing was by immunoSEQ multiplex PCR. This table holds around 20,000 clones, 87% found once. The sequenced material came from peripheral blood. The receptor set was obtained from a human donor in a cohort sampled during active COVID-19. The donor label of this sample is uncertain. Each CDR3 is given without its conserved first and last residue. The order of the fields is V gene, J gene, CDR3 protein.

TRBV5-1	TRBJ1-2	ASSLQGPGYGYT
TRBV27	TRBJ1-2	ASSLGQGSGYT
TRBV11-2	TRBJ2-2	AIDAGTSSTGELF
TRBV11-3	TRBJ2-7	ASMGLADSYEQY
TRBV7-2	TRBJ1-5	ASTRRGSNQPQH
TRBV28	TRBJ1-2	ASSFSGQANYGYT
TRBV24-1	TRBJ2-2	ATSDPTYNGELF
TRBV5-1	TRBJ2-2	ASSPRGSNTGELF
TRBV6-5	TRBJ1-2	ASSQGNGGYT
TRBV11-2	TRBJ1-2	ASSSQGASGYT
TRBV11-3	TRBJ2-1	ASSSSLGLMSYNEQF
TRBV28	TRBJ1-1	ASRGGGAGNTEAF
TRBV3-1/TRBV3-2	TRBJ2-1	ASSPWTSGGDEQF
TRBV29-1	TRBJ2-1	SFIPTGPSSYNEQF
TRBV4-1	TRBJ2-1	ASSSLWRGRFEQF